Included here is one T cell receptor beta chain sequence, with context. This clonotype was counted many times. Its cognate antigen has yet to be identified. Base quality data are lacking; no much larger clone is found one base away. The CDR3 contains 15 residues, cysteine and phenylalanine counted. The retained sequence is limited to the CDR3, 45 bases, with the frame set at the first base. The germline V end is reduced by 2 bases and the J end by 7 bases; junction bases left unmatched: 9. According to the germline V gene, CDR1 reads SGHDT and CDR2 reads YYEEEE. This sample was included in a study of T cells in Graves' hyperthyroidism and ophthalmopathy (dated by TCRdb to the late 2010s). Describing the broader study: Peripheral blood was collected at initial diagnosis, before any treatment. To identify TCR V-J signatures that set the groups apart, the researchers used a discovery cohort of 100 patients, made up of approximately 43 with Graves' ophthalmopathy and 57 with stable Graves' hyperthyroidism. TCR Vbeta CDR3 sequencing of some 140 peripheral blood samples (43 ophthalmopathy, about 80 hyperthyroidism and approximately 17 progressor patients) is reported in the paper. An independent validation cohort of under 20 hyperthyroidism patients and approximately 16 patients who later progressed to ophthalmopathy tested prospective prediction of ophthalmopathy. The 75 to 100 discovery patients were divided at random into training and test sets in a 7:3 ratio. Following sampling, methimazole starting at 30 mg daily was given to hyperthyroidism patients, and high-dose intravenous methylprednisolone was given to ophthalmopathy patients. In addition, the study compared T-cell repertoires in thyroid tissue and in blood from over 5 Graves' hyperthyroidism patients.

The hyperthyroidism patients were between 18 and 65 years old and newly diagnosed, with a disease duration of less than 2 months. Any patient with an uncontrolled infection, another autoimmune disease, pregnancy or lactation was excluded. Diagnoses were established on the basis of clinical symptoms, serum thyroxine and TRAb, thyroid ultrasound, and orbital computed tomography. Blood from progressor patients was drawn when they were first diagnosed with hyperthyroidism, before any ophthalmopathy symptoms appeared. PBMCs were isolated from 10 ml of fresh peripheral blood by Ficoll-Paque density gradient centrifugation. Progressor patients were initially diagnosed with Graves' hyperthyroidism and developed ophthalmopathy during follow-up. Total RNA was extracted with Trizol reagent, and quality was checked on an Agilent 2100 Bioanalyzer. Study-level results and caveats: Ophthalmopathy was separated from stable hyperthyroidism by a 13 V-J signature model, with approximately 85% sensitivity and roughly 81% specificity obtained in cross-validation and 80%/75% obtained in testing. Sample size was not statistically predetermined, and blinding of investigators to group allocation was not performed. Most expanded thyroid clonotypes (frequency above 0.001) were also detected in blood, a finding suggesting that blood repertoires may reflect thyroid immune responses. In validation, the model predicted progression to ophthalmopathy with approximately 70% sensitivity and around 72% specificity, a median of about six months before onset.

The TCR beta CDR3 regions were amplified from RNA transcripts. The TCR CDR3 was subjected to a first round of RT-PCR using the HTBI primer set and the Qiagen OneStep RT-PCR kit. The libraries were constructed in a second round of multiplex PCR and then size-selected and purified. Libraries were sequenced paired-end with 100 bp reads on an Illumina HiSeq2000. Per the authors' processing: Raw data were processed with SOAPnuke, discarding reads with adapters, uncalled bases, mean Phred below 15, or no exact constant-primer or identifier match. High-quality paired reads were merged using COPE v1.2.5, and each unique nucleotide sequence was defined as a clonotype. MiTCR v1.1 was used to align clonotypes to the IMGT TRBV, TRBD and TRBJ reference segments. The analysis included only V-J combinations with a frequency above 0.0001, which together covered around 99% of the repertoires. The TCS score was defined as F50 (clonal expansion) divided by E x V (chaos), with BLOSUM62-based TCRdist calculated between CDR3 peptides within each V-J. Welch's t-statistics and random forest reduced approximately 520 V-J features to 10 to 15, which were used in a naive Bayes classifier (R e1071). TCRdb reprocessing: public reads trimmed at Q25 with fastp, clones called with MiXCR, in-frame beta chains kept. Every entry covers one CDR3 protein and lists the most common genes and DNA from its rows. TCRdb's processing, not the authors', yielded these V and J calls. This sample gives roughly 300,000 distinct CDR3 sequences in total; approximately 26% of them show up just once. The ten largest clones take up more than 25% of the sample.

The sample comprised blood. The rearrangement joined TRBV5-6 to TRBJ1-5, with 7 junctional bases fitting TRBD1. This clonotype was sampled from a middle-aged man with Graves' hyperthyroidism that later progressed to Graves' ophthalmopathy. The bases read TGTGCCAGCAGCTTAGGGGGCGTTGGGGGACAGCCCCAGCATTTT. Its protein product is CASSLGGVGGQPQHF.